These T cell receptor beta chains were read from a single sample in a study of blood T cell repertoires in COVID-19. The method was immunoSEQ multiplex PCR; TCRdb's version includes in-frame clones alone and lacks a portion of them. The profile covers 200,000 to 300,000 clones, with roughly 76% appearing a single time and around 7.5% taken by the ten largest. Material for sequencing was peripheral blood. The receptors shown here come from a woman aged 80 or over with COVID-19, enrolled during active disease. Each CDR3 is given with its conserved first and last residue. Each record gives: V gene, J gene, D gene, clone size, CDR3 protein, CDR3 DNA. The D gene is left open where the match is weak. Size values are once, few and many counts, or a class for expanded clones, and some rows have none.

v_gene: TRBV7-8; j_gene: TRBJ2-3; d_gene: TRBD1; abundance: NA; CDR3aa: CASSSGGRVLDTQYF; CDR3nt: TGTGCCAGCAGCTCAGGGGGACGGGTTCTCGATACGCAGTATTTT
v_gene: TRBV18; j_gene: TRBJ2-7; d_gene: TRBD2; abundance: NA; CDR3aa: CASSPRLGTSSNEQYF; CDR3nt: TGTGCCAGCTCACCACGATTAGGGACTAGCTCAAACGAGCAGTACTTC
v_gene: TRBV6-5; j_gene: TRBJ1-5; d_gene: NA; abundance: NA; CDR3aa: CASNGGNSNQPQHF; CDR3nt: TGTGCCAGCAACGGCGGAAATAGCAATCAGCCCCAGCATTTT
v_gene: TRBV6-5; j_gene: TRBJ2-7; d_gene: NA; abundance: NA; CDR3aa: CAVRRDNYEQYF; CDR3nt: TGTGCCGTCCGACGTGACAACTACGAGCAGTACTTC
v_gene: TRBV3-1/TRBV3-2; j_gene: TRBJ1-6; d_gene: NA; abundance: NA; CDR3aa: CASSQELGRNSPLHF; CDR3nt: TGTGCCAGCAGCCAAGAATTGGGCCGAAATTCACCCCTCCACTTT
v_gene: TRBV2; j_gene: TRBJ2-5; d_gene: NA; abundance: NA; CDR3aa: CASSTQGGLQETQYF; CDR3nt: TGTGCCAGCAGTACCCAGGGGGGACTCCAAGAGACCCAGTACTTC
v_gene: TRBV19; j_gene: TRBJ2-7; d_gene: NA; abundance: NA; CDR3aa: CASSKGLTLYEQYF; CDR3nt: TGTGCCAGTAGTAAAGGACTGACACTTTACGAGCAGTACTTC
v_gene: TRBV24-1; j_gene: TRBJ2-3; d_gene: NA; abundance: once; CDR3aa: CATSEGRLITDTQYF; CDR3nt: TGTGCCACCAGTGAGGGGCGTCTAATCACAGATACGCAGTATTTT
v_gene: TRBV7-7; j_gene: TRBJ2-2; d_gene: TRBD1; abundance: few; CDR3aa: CASSRDRTGELFF; CDR3nt: TGTGCTAGCAGCCGGGACAGGACCGGGGAGCTGTTTTTT
v_gene: TRBV12-3/TRBV12-4; j_gene: TRBJ2-2; d_gene: NA; abundance: NA; CDR3aa: CASSFRQSGELFF; CDR3nt: TGTGCCAGCAGTTTTCGACAGTCCGGGGAGCTGTTTTTT
v_gene: TRBV2; j_gene: TRBJ2-2; d_gene: NA; abundance: once; CDR3aa: CASSSRAGELFF; CDR3nt: TGTGCCAGCAGTTCTCGGGCCGGGGAGCTGTTTTTT
v_gene: TRBV18; j_gene: TRBJ1-1; d_gene: NA; abundance: NA; CDR3aa: CASSSGGNTEAFF; CDR3nt: TGTGCCAGCTCATCCGGGGGTAACACTGAAGCTTTCTTT
v_gene: TRBV6-5; j_gene: TRBJ2-3; d_gene: NA; abundance: NA; CDR3aa: CASSYLATSTDTQYF; CDR3nt: TGTGCCAGCAGTTATCTTGCGACTAGCACAGATACGCAGTATTTT
v_gene: TRBV18; j_gene: TRBJ1-5; d_gene: TRBD1; abundance: NA; CDR3aa: CASSISGGDQPQHF; CDR3nt: TGTGCCAGCTCGATATCAGGGGGCGATCAGCCCCAGCATTTT
v_gene: TRBV30; j_gene: TRBJ2-4; d_gene: NA; abundance: NA; CDR3aa: CAWSVQGNIQYF; CDR3nt: TGTGCCTGGAGTGTACAGGGAAACATTCAGTACTTC
v_gene: TRBV3-1/TRBV3-2; j_gene: TRBJ1-4; d_gene: NA; abundance: few; CDR3aa: CASSQEREKLFF; CDR3nt: TGTGCCAGCAGCCAAGAGAGGGAAAAACTGTTTTTT
v_gene: TRBV6-5; j_gene: TRBJ2-7; d_gene: NA; abundance: NA; CDR3aa: CASSYTQLYEQYF; CDR3nt: TGTGCCAGCAGTTACACACAGCTCTACGAGCAGTACTTC
v_gene: TRBV5-4; j_gene: TRBJ2-5; d_gene: TRBD2; abundance: NA; CDR3aa: CASSLLAGGETQYF; CDR3nt: TGTGCCAGCAGCTTGTTGGCGGGGGGAGAGACCCAGTACTTC
v_gene: TRBV27; j_gene: TRBJ1-6; d_gene: NA; abundance: NA; CDR3aa: CASSLPQGANSPLHF; CDR3nt: TGTGCCAGCAGTTTACCCCAGGGTGCTAATTCACCCCTCCACTTT
v_gene: TRBV7-3; j_gene: TRBJ1-3; d_gene: TRBD1; abundance: NA; CDR3aa: CASSWTGPPGNTIYF; CDR3nt: TGTGCCAGCAGCTGGACAGGGCCCCCTGGAAACACCATATATTTT
v_gene: TRBV4-1; j_gene: TRBJ1-2; d_gene: TRBD1; abundance: NA; CDR3aa: CASSHQGQGNYGYTF; CDR3nt: TGCGCCAGCAGCCATCAGGGACAGGGTAACTATGGCTACACCTTC
v_gene: TRBV28; j_gene: TRBJ2-7; d_gene: NA; abundance: NA; CDR3aa: CASRKGMGPIEQYF; CDR3nt: TGTGCCAGCAGGAAGGGAATGGGGCCCATCGAGCAGTACTTC
v_gene: TRBV10-3; j_gene: TRBJ1-4; d_gene: NA; abundance: NA; CDR3aa: CAISMTTEAEKLFF; CDR3nt: TGTGCCATCAGTATGACGACTGAAGCTGAAAAACTGTTTTTT
v_gene: TRBV2; j_gene: TRBJ2-5; d_gene: NA; abundance: NA; CDR3aa: CASSETGMRQETQYF; CDR3nt: TGTGCCAGCAGTGAAACAGGGATGAGGCAAGAGACCCAGTACTTC
v_gene: TRBV2; j_gene: TRBJ1-2; d_gene: NA; abundance: NA; CDR3aa: CASRIANYGYTF; CDR3nt: TGTGCCAGCAGGATAGCTAACTATGGCTACACCTTC
v_gene: TRBV2; j_gene: TRBJ1-4; d_gene: NA; abundance: NA; CDR3aa: CASSEGAGTNEKLFF; CDR3nt: TGTGCCAGCAGTGAAGGGGCGGGTACTAATGAAAAACTGTTTTTT
v_gene: TRBV5-6; j_gene: TRBJ1-6; d_gene: TRBD1; abundance: few; CDR3aa: CASSRGQTPNSPLHF; CDR3nt: TGTGCCAGCAGCCGGGGACAGACACCTAATTCACCCCTCCACTTT